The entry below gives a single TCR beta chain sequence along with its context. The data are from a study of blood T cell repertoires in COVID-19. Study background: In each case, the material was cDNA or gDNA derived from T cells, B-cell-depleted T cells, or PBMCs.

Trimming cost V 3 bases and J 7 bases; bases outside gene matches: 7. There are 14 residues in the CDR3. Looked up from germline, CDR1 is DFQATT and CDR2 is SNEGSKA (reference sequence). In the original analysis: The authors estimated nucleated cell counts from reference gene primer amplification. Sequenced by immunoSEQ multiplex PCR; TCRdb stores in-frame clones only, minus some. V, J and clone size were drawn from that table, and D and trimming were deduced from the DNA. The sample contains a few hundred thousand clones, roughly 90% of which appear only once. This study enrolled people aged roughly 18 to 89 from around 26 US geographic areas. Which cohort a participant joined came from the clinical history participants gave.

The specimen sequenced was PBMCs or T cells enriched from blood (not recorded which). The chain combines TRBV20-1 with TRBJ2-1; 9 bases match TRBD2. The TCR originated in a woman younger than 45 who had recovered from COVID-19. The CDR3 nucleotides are TGCAGTGCTAGTGCGGGGGGGCCGAGGAATGAGCAGTTCTTC. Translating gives CSASAGGPRNEQFF.